This is a list of T cell receptor beta chains from one sample in a study of PD-1 blockade in classical Hodgkin lymphoma. Assay: immunoSEQ multiplex PCR; the TCRdb copy retains only in-frame clones and omits some. The repertoire holds some 8,000 clones, with around 80% as singletons. The sequencing here drew on CD8+ T cells from blood, taken before the fourth cycle of nivolumab. The origin of the receptors is a human donor with classical Hodgkin lymphoma. Each CDR3 is given with its conserved first and last residue. The order of the fields is V gene, J gene, D gene, clone size, CDR3 protein, CDR3 DNA. A D gene is named only where the DNA matches it firmly. Expanded clones get a size class; other rows say once, few or many, or leave the size out.

>TRBV6-5|TRBJ1-2|NA|NA
CASREPRGTNYGYTF
TGTGCCAGCAGGGAACCCCGGGGCACTAACTATGGCTACACCTTC
>TRBV6-5|TRBJ1-2|NA|once
CASSYSGQSAVYGYTF
TGTGCCAGCAGTTACTCTGGGCAGAGCGCCGTCTATGGCTACACCTTC
>TRBV5-4|TRBJ2-7|NA|NA
CASSFGGSYEQYF
TGTGCCAGCAGCTTCGGGGGTTCCTACGAGCAGTACTTC
>TRBV30|TRBJ1-1|NA|NA
CAWSAFNTEAFF
TGTGCCTGGAGTGCCTTTAACACTGAAGCTTTCTTT
>TRBV6-6|TRBJ2-1|NA|NA
CASSYLSYNEQFF
TGTGCCAGCAGTTACTTGAGCTACAATGAGCAGTTCTTC
>TRBV5-1|TRBJ2-5|NA|NA
CASSHIGGAPEQYF
TGCGCCAGCAGCCATATTGGGGGGGCGCCTGAGCAGTACTTC
>TRBV11-2|TRBJ1-1|NA|NA
CASSLVANTEAFF
TGTGCCAGCAGCTTAGTTGCGAACACTGAAGCTTTCTTT
>TRBV4-1|TRBJ1-5|NA|NA
CASSQEISRGQPQHF
TGCGCCAGCAGCCAAGAGATTAGCAGGGGTCAGCCCCAGCATTTT
>TRBV5-5|TRBJ2-5|NA|NA
CASSFSDGGLQETQYF
TGTGCCAGCAGTTTTTCAGACGGGGGGCTCCAAGAGACCCAGTACTTC
>TRBV15|TRBJ2-3|NA|NA
CATSRERGGSHTQYF
TGTGCCACCAGCAGAGAGAGGGGAGGCTCACATACGCAGTATTTT
>TRBV18|TRBJ1-2|TRBD1|NA
CASSRLDREVGYTF
TGTGCCAGCTCACGCCTGGACAGGGAGGTTGGCTACACCTTC
>TRBV9|TRBJ2-3|NA|NA
CASSLRGRSTDTQYF
TGTGCCAGCAGCCTACGGGGGAGAAGCACAGATACGCAGTATTTT
>TRBV14|TRBJ2-7|NA|NA
CASSQLYPLARSYEQYF
TGTGCCAGCAGCCAACTATACCCGCTAGCACGAAGCTACGAGCAGTACTTC
>TRBV4-1|TRBJ2-7|TRBD2|NA
CASSQDTSGGLGSYEQYF
TGCGCCAGCAGCCAAGACACTAGCGGGGGCCTCGGGTCCTACGAGCAGTACTTC
>TRBV27|TRBJ2-5|NA|NA
CASSSGTFQETQYF
TGTGCCAGCAGTTCCGGGACATTTCAAGAGACCCAGTACTTC
>TRBV6-1|TRBJ2-5|TRBD2|NA
CASSEGSGGGPTETQYF
TGTGCCAGCAGTGAAGGAAGCGGGGGGGGCCCCACGGAGACCCAGTACTTC
>TRBV11-2|TRBJ2-3|TRBD2|NA
CASSLATSGGGTDTQYF
TGTGCCAGCAGCTTAGCCACTAGCGGGGGGGGCACAGATACGCAGTATTTT
>TRBV5-6|TRBJ2-7|NA|NA
CASSFESSYEQYF
TGTGCCAGCAGCTTTGAAAGCTCCTACGAGCAGTACTTC
>TRBV9|TRBJ2-7|TRBD2|NA
CASSASGLAGPYEQYF
TGTGCCAGCAGCGCCTCCGGACTAGCGGGGCCCTACGAGCAGTACTTC
>TRBV9|TRBJ2-1|TRBD2|NA
CASSSAPGTSGNNEQFF
TGTGCCAGCAGCTCCGCCCCCGGGACTAGCGGCAACAATGAGCAGTTCTTC
>TRBV29-1|TRBJ2-7|TRBD1|NA
CSVFWDRGYEQYF
TGCAGCGTTTTTTGGGACAGGGGCTACGAGCAGTACTTC
>TRBV5-1|TRBJ1-2|NA|few
CASSLEGAGYTF
TGCGCCAGCAGCTTAGAGGGAGCAGGCTACACCTTC
>TRBV4-1|TRBJ2-2|TRBD2|NA
CASSPLVTSGGGTGELFF
TGCGCCAGCAGCCCTCTCGTGACTAGCGGGGGCGGGACCGGGGAGCTGTTTTTT
>TRBV19|TRBJ2-3|NA|NA
CASSITPAPTDTQYF
TGTGCCAGTAGTATAACCCCGGCACCCACAGATACGCAGTATTTT
>TRBV6-5|TRBJ2-7|TRBD1|NA
CASSPSGTGIYEQYF
TGTGCCAGCAGCCCTTCCGGGACAGGGATCTACGAGCAGTACTTC
>TRBV6-1|TRBJ1-5|NA|NA
CASSEFWGQNAQHF
TGTGCCAGCAGTGAATTCTGGGGACAAAATGCCCAGCATTTT
>TRBV5-5|TRBJ2-3|TRBD1|NA
CASSGDRASTDTQYF
TGTGCCAGCAGCGGCGACAGGGCTAGCACAGATACGCAGTATTTT
>TRBV6-5|TRBJ2-1|NA|NA
CASSQGGTYNEQFF
TGTGCCAGCTCGCAAGGGGGGACCTACAATGAGCAGTTCTTC
>TRBV7-2|TRBJ1-1|NA|NA
CASSPSRENTEAFF
TGTGCCAGCAGCCCGTCTAGGGAAAACACTGAAGCTTTCTTT
>TRBV7-9|TRBJ2-7|NA|NA
CASSLDRAYEQYF
TGTGCCAGCAGCTTAGACAGAGCCTACGAGCAGTACTTC
>TRBV5-4|TRBJ2-5|TRBD1|NA
CASRPGQGAGETQYF
TGTGCCAGCAGGCCAGGGCAGGGGGCCGGTGAGACCCAGTACTTC
>TRBV2|TRBJ1-5|NA|NA
CASSEAQDNFLYSNQPQHF
TGTGCCAGCAGTGAAGCGCAGGACAACTTCCTTTATAGCAATCAGCCCCAGCATTTT